This is a list of T cell receptor beta chains from one sample in a study of blood T cell repertoires in COVID-19. Some clones are missing from TCRdb's copy, which holds only in-frame ones; the method was immunoSEQ multiplex PCR. The sample contains roughly 200,000 clones, 88% of which appear only once. The sample comprised peripheral blood. The receptors were gathered from a man between 18 and 29 years old with active or convalescent COVID-19. Both conserved end residues are part of each CDR3. A D gene is named only where the DNA matches it firmly. A row's size may be missing; if present it is once, few, many or a size class.

J | D | size | V | DNA | CDR3
TRBJ2-1 | TRBD2 | - | TRBV3-1/TRBV3-2 | TGTGCCAGCAGCGCTAGCGGGGGGGTCTATGAGCAGTTCTTC | CASSASGGVYEQFF
TRBJ2-3 | TRBD2 | - | TRBV6-2/TRBV6-3 | TGTGCCAGCAGTTACTTTTCAGCGGGAAGTACGCAGTATTTT | CASSYFSAGSTQYF
TRBJ1-2 | TRBD1 | - | TRBV2 | TGTGCCAGCAAGTCGGCTTTGGCAGGGGGTGGCTACACCTTC | CASKSALAGGGYTF
TRBJ2-1 | - | - | TRBV7-2 | TGTGCCAGCAGCTTAGCTGGGCGAGAGCAGTTCTTC | CASSLAGREQFF
TRBJ1-1 | TRBD1 | - | TRBV12-5 | TGTGCTAGTGGTCGATCGACAGGGTGGACTGAAGCTTTCTTT | CASGRSTGWTEAFF
TRBJ1-2 | - | - | TRBV5-5 | TGTGCCAGCAGCCCTCAGGGCGCCTATGGCTACACCTTC | CASSPQGAYGYTF
TRBJ1-4 | - | - | TRBV10-3 | TGTGCCATCAGTGAGATCCAGGTTGACAGAGCCCATGAAAAACTGTTTTTT | CAISEIQVDRAHEKLFF
TRBJ2-7 | - | - | TRBV25-1 | TGTGCCAGCACCTCCGGGTTAGCTCCTTACGAGCAGTACTTC | CASTSGLAPYEQYF
TRBJ1-2 | - | - | TRBV7-9 | TGTGCCAGCAGCCCCCCCCAGGGCGGCTACACCTTC | CASSPPQGGYTF
TRBJ2-1 | TRBD1 | - | TRBV28 | TGTGCCAGCACCACAGGGGGGCAGGGGGACAATGAGCAGTTCTTC | CASTTGGQGDNEQFF
TRBJ2-7 | - | - | TRBV7-3 | TGTGCCAGCAGCTCGCGTGACTCCTACGAGCAGTACTTC | CASSSRDSYEQYF
TRBJ2-7 | TRBD2 | - | TRBV11-2 | TGTGCCAGCAGCTCGAGGGGACTAGCGGGTGGAGAGCAGTACTTC | CASSSRGLAGGEQYF
TRBJ1-5 | - | - | TRBV7-8 | TGTGCCAGCAGCGGGGGGGTCGGCAATCAGCCCCAGCATTTT | CASSGGVGNQPQHF
TRBJ2-5 | TRBD2 | - | TRBV7-8 | TGTGCCAGCAGCTTAGATGGACTAGCGGACCAAGAGACCCAGTACTTC | CASSLDGLADQETQYF
TRBJ1-2 | - | - | TRBV3-1/TRBV3-2 | TGTGCCAGCAGCAGTGGACAGAGCAGTGGCTACACCTTC | CASSSGQSSGYTF
TRBJ2-5 | - | few | TRBV5-1 | TGCGCCAGCAGCGCCGGGGAGACCCAGTACTTC | CASSAGETQYF